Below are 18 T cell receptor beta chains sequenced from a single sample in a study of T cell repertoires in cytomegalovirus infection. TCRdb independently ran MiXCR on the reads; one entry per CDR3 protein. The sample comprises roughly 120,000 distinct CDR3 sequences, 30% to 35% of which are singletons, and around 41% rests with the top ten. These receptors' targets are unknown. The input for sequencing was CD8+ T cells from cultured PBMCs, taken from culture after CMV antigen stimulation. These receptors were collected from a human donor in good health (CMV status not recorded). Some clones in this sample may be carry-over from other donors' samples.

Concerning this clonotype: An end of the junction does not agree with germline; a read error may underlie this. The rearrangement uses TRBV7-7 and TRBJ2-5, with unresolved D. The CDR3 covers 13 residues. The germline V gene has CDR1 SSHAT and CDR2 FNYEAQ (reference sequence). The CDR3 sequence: CASSSQSEETQYF. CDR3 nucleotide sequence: TGTGCTAGCAGCTCACAATCAGAAGAGACCCAGTACTTC.

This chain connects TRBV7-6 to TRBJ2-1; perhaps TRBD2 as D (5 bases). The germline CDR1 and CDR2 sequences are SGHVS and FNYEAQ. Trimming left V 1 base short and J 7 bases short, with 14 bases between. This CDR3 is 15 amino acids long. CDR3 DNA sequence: TGTGCCAGCAGCTTAGTTGGCTTTACTAGTAATGAGCAGTTCTTC. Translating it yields CASSLVGFTSNEQFF. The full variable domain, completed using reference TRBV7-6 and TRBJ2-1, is GAGVSQSPRYKVTKRGQDVALRCDPISGHVSLYWYRQALGQGPEFLTYFNYEAQQDKSGLPNDRFSAERPEGSISTLTIQRTEQRDSAMYRCASSLVGFTSNEQFFGPGTRLTVL.

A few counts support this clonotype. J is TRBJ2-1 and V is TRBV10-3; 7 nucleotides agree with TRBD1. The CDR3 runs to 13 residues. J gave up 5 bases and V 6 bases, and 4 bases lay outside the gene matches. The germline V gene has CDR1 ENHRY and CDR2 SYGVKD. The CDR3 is CAISLTGNNEQFF. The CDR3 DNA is TGTGCCATCAGCCTGACAGGGAACAATGAGCAGTTCTTC.

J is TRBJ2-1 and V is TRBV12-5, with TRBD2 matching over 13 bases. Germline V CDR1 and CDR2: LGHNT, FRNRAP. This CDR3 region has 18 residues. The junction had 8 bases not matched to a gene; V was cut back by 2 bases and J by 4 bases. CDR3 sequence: CASGLSRLAGGQYNEQFF. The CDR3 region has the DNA TGTGCTAGTGGTTTGAGCAGACTAGCGGGGGGCCAATACAATGAGCAGTTCTTC.

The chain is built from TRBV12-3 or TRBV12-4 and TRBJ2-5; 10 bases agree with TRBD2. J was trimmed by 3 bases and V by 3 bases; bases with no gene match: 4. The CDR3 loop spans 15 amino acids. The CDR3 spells CASSFGLAGEETQYF. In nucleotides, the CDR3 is TGTGCCAGCAGTTTTGGCCTAGCGGGGGAAGAGACCCAGTACTTC.

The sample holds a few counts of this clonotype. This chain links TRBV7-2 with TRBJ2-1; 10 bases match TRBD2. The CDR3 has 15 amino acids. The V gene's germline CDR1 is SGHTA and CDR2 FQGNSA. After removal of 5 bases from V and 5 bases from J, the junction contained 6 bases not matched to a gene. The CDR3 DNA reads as TGTGCCAGCAGCGCTTCTAGCGGGGGCCACAATGAGCAGTTCTTC. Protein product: CASSASSGGHNEQFF.

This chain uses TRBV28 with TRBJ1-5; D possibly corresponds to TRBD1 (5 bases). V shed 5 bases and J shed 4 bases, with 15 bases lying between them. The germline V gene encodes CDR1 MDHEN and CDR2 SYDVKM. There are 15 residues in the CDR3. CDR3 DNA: TGTGCCAGCAGTCCTCTGACAGATGGGAATCAGCCCCAGCATTTT. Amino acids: CASSPLTDGNQPQHF.

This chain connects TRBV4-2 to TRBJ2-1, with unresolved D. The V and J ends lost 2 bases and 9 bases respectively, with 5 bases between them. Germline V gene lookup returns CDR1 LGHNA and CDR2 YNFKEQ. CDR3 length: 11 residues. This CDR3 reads CASSQSGEQFF. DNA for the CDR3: TGTGCCAGCAGCCAATCGGGTGAGCAGTTCTTC.

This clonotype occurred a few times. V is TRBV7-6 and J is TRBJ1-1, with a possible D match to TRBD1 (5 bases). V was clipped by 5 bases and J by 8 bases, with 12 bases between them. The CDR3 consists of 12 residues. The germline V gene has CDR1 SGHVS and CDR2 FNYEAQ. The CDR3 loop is CASSPPGTEAFF. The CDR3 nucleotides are TGTGCCAGCAGCCCTCCCGGGACCGAAGCTTTCTTT.

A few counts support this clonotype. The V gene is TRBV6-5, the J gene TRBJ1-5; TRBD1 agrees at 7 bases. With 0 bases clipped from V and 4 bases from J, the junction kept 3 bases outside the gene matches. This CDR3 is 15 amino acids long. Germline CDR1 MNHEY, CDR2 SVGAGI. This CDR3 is CASSYSLTGNQPQHF. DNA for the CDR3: TGTGCCAGCAGTTACTCCTTGACAGGGAATCAGCCCCAGCATTTT.

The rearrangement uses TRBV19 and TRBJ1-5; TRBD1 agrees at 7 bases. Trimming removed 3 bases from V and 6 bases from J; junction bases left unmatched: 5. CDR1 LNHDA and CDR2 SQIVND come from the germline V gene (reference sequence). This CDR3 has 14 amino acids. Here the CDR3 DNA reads TGTGCCAGTAGTATCCCACAGGGGTTTCAGCCCCAGCATTTT. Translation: CASSIPQGFQPQHF.

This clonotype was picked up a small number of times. CDR3 loop: CASSLRGDGNEQFF. CDR3 nucleotide sequence: TGTGCCAGCAGTTTGCGGGGAGACGGCAATGAGCAGTTCTTC. The rearrangement uses TRBV12-3 or TRBV12-4 and TRBJ2-1, with a possible D match to TRBD2 (6 bases). This CDR3 region has 14 residues. Trimming shortened V by 3 bases and J by 6 bases, and 12 bases separated the two germline ends.

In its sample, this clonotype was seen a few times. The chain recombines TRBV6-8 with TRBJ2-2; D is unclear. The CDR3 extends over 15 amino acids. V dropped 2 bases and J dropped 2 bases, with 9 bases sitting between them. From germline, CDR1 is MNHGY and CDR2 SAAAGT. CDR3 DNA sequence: TGTGCCAGCAGTTACGCTGCCGAAAACACCGGGGAGCTGTTTTTT. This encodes CASSYAAENTGELFF.

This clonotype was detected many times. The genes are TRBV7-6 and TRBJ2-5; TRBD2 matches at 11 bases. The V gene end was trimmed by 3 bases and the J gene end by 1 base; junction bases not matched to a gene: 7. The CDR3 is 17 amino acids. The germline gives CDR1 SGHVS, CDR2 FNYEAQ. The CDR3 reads CASSFIAGGTSQETQYF. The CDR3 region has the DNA TGTGCCAGCAGCTTTATAGCGGGGGGGACCTCCCAAGAGACCCAGTACTTC.

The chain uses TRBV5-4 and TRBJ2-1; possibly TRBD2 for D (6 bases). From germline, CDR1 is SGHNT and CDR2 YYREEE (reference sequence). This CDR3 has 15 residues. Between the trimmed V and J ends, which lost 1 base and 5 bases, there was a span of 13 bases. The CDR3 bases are TGTGCCAGCAGCTTGTGGCGGGGAAACAACAATGAGCAGTTCTTC. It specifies CASSLWRGNNNEQFF. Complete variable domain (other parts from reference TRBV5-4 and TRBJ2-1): ETGVTQSPTHLIKTRGQQVTLRCSSQSGHNTVSWYQQALGQGPQFIFQYYREEENGRGNFPPRFSGLQFPNYSSELNVNALELDDSALYLCASSLWRGNNNEQFFGPGTRLTVL.

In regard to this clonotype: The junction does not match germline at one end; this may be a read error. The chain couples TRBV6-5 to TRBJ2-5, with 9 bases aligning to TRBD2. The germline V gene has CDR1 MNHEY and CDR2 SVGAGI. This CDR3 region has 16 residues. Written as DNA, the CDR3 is TGTGCCAGCTCCGCGCGGGGGGGCCAGGGCGGAGAGACCCGGTACTTC. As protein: CASSARGGQGGETRYF.

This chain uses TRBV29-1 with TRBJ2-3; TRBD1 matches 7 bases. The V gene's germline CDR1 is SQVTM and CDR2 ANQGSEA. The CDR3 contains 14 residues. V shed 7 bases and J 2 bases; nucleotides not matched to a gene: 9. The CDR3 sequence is CSGAGTEFTDTQYF. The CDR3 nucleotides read TGCAGCGGCGCCGGGACAGAATTCACAGATACGCAGTATTTT.

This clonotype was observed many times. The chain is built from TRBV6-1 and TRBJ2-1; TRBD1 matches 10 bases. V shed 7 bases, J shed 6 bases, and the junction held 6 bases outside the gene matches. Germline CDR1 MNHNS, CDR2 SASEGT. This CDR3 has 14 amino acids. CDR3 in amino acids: CASTGTGEVNEQFF. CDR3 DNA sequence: TGTGCCAGCACCGGGACAGGGGAGGTCAATGAGCAGTTCTTC.